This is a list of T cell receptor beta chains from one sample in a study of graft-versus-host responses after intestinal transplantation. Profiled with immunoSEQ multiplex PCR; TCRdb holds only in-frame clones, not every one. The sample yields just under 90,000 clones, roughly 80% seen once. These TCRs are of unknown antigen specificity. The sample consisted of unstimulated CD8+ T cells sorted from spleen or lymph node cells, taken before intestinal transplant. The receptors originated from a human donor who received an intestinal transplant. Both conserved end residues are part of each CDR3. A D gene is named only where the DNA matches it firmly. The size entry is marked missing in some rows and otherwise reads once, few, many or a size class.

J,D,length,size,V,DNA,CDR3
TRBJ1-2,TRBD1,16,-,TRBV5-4,TGTGCCAGCAGCTTTCCCGGGACAGTTTCCAACTATGGCTACACCTTC,CASSFPGTVSNYGYTF
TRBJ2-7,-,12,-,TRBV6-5,TGTGCCAGCAGTGAAACACCCTACGAGCAGTACTTC,CASSETPYEQYF
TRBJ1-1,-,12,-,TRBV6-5,TGTGCCAGCAGTGTATGGGGGACTGAAGCTTTCTTT,CASSVWGTEAFF
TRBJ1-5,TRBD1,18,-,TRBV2,TGTGCCAGCAGTTCACCGGGACAGGGGGCACTCCGTAGTCAGCCCCAGCATTTT,CASSSPGQGALRSQPQHF
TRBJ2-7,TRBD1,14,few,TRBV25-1,TGTGCCAGCGGGGGGACAGGGACCTACTACGAGCAGTACTTC,CASGGTGTYYEQYF
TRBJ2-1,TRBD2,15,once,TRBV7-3,TGTGCCAGCAGCCCCGGACTAGCGGCCCCTAATGAGCAGTTCTTC,CASSPGLAAPNEQFF
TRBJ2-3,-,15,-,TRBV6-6,TGTGCCAGCAGTCACCCCGGGACGGACACAGATACGCAGTATTTT,CASSHPGTDTDTQYF
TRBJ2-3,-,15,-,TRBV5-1,TGCGCCAGCAGCGCCAACCCGGACAGCACAGATACGCAGTATTTT,CASSANPDSTDTQYF
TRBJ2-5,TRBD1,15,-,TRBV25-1,TGTGCCAGCAGTGAATTGACAGGGGGTTTTGAGACCCAGTACTTC,CASSELTGGFETQYF
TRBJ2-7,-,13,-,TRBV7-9,TGTGCCAGCAGCCTGACAGGAGCCTACGAGCAGTACTTC,CASSLTGAYEQYF
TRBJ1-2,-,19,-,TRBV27,TGTGCCAGCAGTCCAATAACCGGGACGGAAGTAGGTTCTAACTATGGCTACACCTTC,CASSPITGTEVGSNYGYTF
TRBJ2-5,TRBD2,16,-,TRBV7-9,TGTGCCAGCAGACTCACTAGCGGGGGGGCCCAAGAGACCCAGTACTTC,CASRLTSGGAQETQYF
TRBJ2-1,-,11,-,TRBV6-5,TGTGCCAGCGGGGAAGGAACGGAGCAGTTCTTC,CASGEGTEQFF
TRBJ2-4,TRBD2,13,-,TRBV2,TGTGCCAGCCTAGCGGCGGGCAAAAACATTCAGTACTTC,CASLAAGKNIQYF
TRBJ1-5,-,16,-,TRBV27,TGTGCCAGCAGTTTATCTCCAGGGGCGGTCAATCAGCCCCAGCATTTT,CASSLSPGAVNQPQHF
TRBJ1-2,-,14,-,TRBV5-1,TGCGCCAGCAGCGTGGGTCCTACACACTATGGCTACACCTTC,CASSVGPTHYGYTF
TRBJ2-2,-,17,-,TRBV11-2,TGTGCCAGCAGCCCCCGAGCCCGAGCAACGAACACCGGGGAGCTGTTTTTT,CASSPRARATNTGELFF